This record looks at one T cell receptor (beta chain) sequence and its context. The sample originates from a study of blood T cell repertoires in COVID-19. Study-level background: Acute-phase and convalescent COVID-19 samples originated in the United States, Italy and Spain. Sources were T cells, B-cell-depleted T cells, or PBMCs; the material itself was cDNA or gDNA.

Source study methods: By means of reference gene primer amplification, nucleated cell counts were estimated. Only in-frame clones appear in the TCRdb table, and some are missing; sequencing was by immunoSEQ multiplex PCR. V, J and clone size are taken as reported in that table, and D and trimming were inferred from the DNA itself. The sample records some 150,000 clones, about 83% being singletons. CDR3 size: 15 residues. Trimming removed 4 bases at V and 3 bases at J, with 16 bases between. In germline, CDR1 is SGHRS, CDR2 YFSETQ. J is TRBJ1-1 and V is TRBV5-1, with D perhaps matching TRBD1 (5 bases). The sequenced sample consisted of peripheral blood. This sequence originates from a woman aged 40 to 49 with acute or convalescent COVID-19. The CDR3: CASSLGGTSDTEAFF. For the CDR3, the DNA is TGCGCCAGCAGCCTTGGAGGGACCTCGGACACTGAAGCTTTCTTT.